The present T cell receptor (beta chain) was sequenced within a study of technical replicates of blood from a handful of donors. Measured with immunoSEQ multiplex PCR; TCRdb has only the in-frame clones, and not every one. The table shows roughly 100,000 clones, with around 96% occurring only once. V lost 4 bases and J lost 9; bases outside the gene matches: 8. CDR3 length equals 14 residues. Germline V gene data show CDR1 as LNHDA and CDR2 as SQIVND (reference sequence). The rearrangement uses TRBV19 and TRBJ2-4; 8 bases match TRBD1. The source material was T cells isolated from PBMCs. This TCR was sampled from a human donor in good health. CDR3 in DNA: TGTGCCAGTAGTACAAGTAGACAGGGGACCATTCAGTACTTC. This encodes CASSTSRQGTIQYF.